The 14 T cell receptor beta chains below come from one sample, sequenced in a study of technical replicates of blood from a few donors. Profiled with immunoSEQ multiplex PCR; TCRdb holds only in-frame clones, not every one. The sample has tens of thousands of clones, around 96% seen once. The material sequenced was T cells isolated from PBMCs. These receptors were collected from a human donor in good health.

The chain uses TRBV5-4 and TRBJ2-1; the D gene is possibly TRBD1 (6 bases). Germline lookup yields CDR1 SGHNT and CDR2 YYREEE (reference sequence). V lost 3 bases and J lost 6, with 10 bases in between. The CDR3 covers 13 residues. CDR3: CASSSDSPNEQFF. The CDR3 nucleotides read TGTGCCAGCAGCTCGGACAGCCCCAATGAGCAGTTCTTC. The entire variable domain, with the rest obtained from reference TRBV5-4 and TRBJ2-1, is as follows: ETGVTQSPTHLIKTRGQQVTLRCSSQSGHNTVSWYQQALGQGPQFIFQYYREEENGRGNFPPRFSGLQFPNYSSELNVNALELDDSALYLCASSSDSPNEQFFGPGTRLTVL.

The V gene is TRBV7-7, the J gene TRBJ2-2; D is possibly TRBD2 (6 bases). Germline V CDR1 and CDR2: SSHAT, FNYEAQ (reference sequence). V lost 1 base to trimming and J lost 0 bases, with 9 bases between them. The CDR3 consists of 16 residues. CDR3 sequence (DNA): TGTGCCAGCAGCTTAGTGGGGGGTTCGAACACCGGGGAGCTGTTTTTT. Protein product: CASSLVGGSNTGELFF.

The chain combines TRBV29-1 with TRBJ2-7; perhaps TRBD2 as D (6 bases). Trimming removed 4 bases at V and 0 bases at J, with 13 bases between. This CDR3 is built from 14 residues. Germline V gene sequence: CDR1 SQVTM, CDR2 ANQGSEA. Written as DNA, the CDR3 is TGCAGCGTTGTCGAGGGAGGAAGCTCCTACGAGCAGTACTTC. Translating gives CSVVEGGSSYEQYF.

This chain uses TRBV11-2 with TRBJ1-2; a weak D match, TRBD1 (5 bases). In germline, CDR1 is SGHAT, CDR2 FQNNGV. This CDR3 contains 13 residues. V gave up 5 bases and J gave up 7 bases, with 14 bases separating them. CDR3 nucleotides: TGTGCCAGCAGCGGGGCCCACCTGGGTGGCTACACCTTC. Translated: CASSGAHLGGYTF. Full variable domain (remainder filled in from reference TRBV11-2 and TRBJ1-2): EAGVAQSPRYKIIEKRQSVAFWCNPISGHATLYWYQQILGQGPKLLIQFQNNGVVDDSQLPKDRFSAERLKGVDSTLKIQPAKLEDSAVYLCASSGAHLGGYTFGSGTRLTVV.

This clone was picked up one time. V is TRBV7-9 and J is TRBJ1-5, with TRBD1 identical over 8 bases. The CDR3 contains 16 residues. Germline CDR1 and CDR2: SEHNR and FQNEAQ (reference sequence). With V trimmed by 6 bases and J by 3 bases, 10 bases remained unmatched. CDR3 protein: CASSFTGTGVNQPQHF. The DNA of the CDR3 is TGTGCCAGCAGTTTTACCGGGACAGGAGTCAATCAGCCCCAGCATTTT.

V is TRBV19 and J is TRBJ1-2; the D is unclear. The V end lost 5 bases, the J end lost 4 bases, and 14 bases lay between the germline ends. This CDR3 region has 14 residues. Germline V gene data show CDR1 as LNHDA and CDR2 as SQIVND (reference sequence). This CDR3 reads CASSPELIAYGYTF. The CDR3 DNA is TGTGCCAGTAGTCCCGAACTTATTGCCTATGGCTACACCTTC.

J is TRBJ1-5 and V is TRBV7-9; unclear D gene. Germline-derived CDR1 and CDR2 are SEHNR and FQNEAQ (reference sequence). The V end was cut by 4 bases, the J end by 7 bases, with 17 bases between. The CDR3 is 15 residues long. Here the CDR3 DNA reads TGTGCCAGCAGCTATGGAGACGGGATAAGACAGCCCCAGCATTTT. It is translated as CASSYGDGIRQPQHF.

The CDR3 sequence: CASSGDRVDTGELFF. The CDR3 region has the DNA TGTGCCAGCTCCGGGGACAGGGTAGACACCGGGGAGCTGTTTTTT. J is TRBJ2-2 and V is TRBV6-7; 9 nucleotides line up with TRBD1. TRBV6-7 is noted as an ORF with a role that remains uncertain. There are 15 residues in the CDR3. J was trimmed by 3 bases and V by 8 bases; bases with no gene match: 7.

The chain joins TRBV5-4 to TRBJ2-1; 9 bases agree with TRBD2. In germline, CDR1 is SGHNT, CDR2 YYREEE (reference sequence). This CDR3 has 15 amino acids. V lost 3 bases to trimming and J lost 6 bases; unmatched junction nucleotides: 7. The CDR3 DNA follows: TGTGCCAGCAGCTCCCCCGGGACTAGCACCAATGAGCAGTTCTTC. Its translation is CASSSPGTSTNEQFF.

This chain connects TRBV18 to TRBJ1-1; D not certain. Trimming removed 5 bases at V and 3 bases at J, with 10 bases between. Germline lookup yields CDR1 KGHSH and CDR2 LQKENI. The CDR3 is 13 residues long. CDR3 in amino acids: CASSTEKHTEAFF. The CDR3 DNA reads TGTGCCAGCTCAACAGAGAAGCACACTGAAGCTTTCTTT. Drawing the rest from reference TRBV18 and TRBJ1-1, the complete variable domain is NAGVMQNPRHLVRRRGQEARLRCSPMKGHSHVYWYRQLPEEGLKFMVYLQKENIIDESGMPKERFSAEFPKEGPSILRIQQVVRGDSAAYFCASSTEKHTEAFFGQGTRLTVV.

The chain carries TRBV5-1 and TRBJ2-5, with 7 bases matching TRBD2. Trimming cost V 4 bases and J 4 bases; bases outside gene matches: 10. CDR1 is SGHRS, CDR2 YFSETQ, per germline. This CDR3 comprises 15 residues. CDR3 DNA: TGCGCCAGCAGCCTGGGAGGGCCTCAACGAGAGACCCAGTACTTC. Translation: CASSLGGPQRETQYF.

The chain links TRBV11-2 to TRBJ2-1; perhaps TRBD2 as D (5 bases). The V and J ends lost 1 base and 0 bases respectively, with 10 bases between them. The germline gives CDR1 SGHAT, CDR2 FQNNGV. The CDR3 extends over 16 amino acids. The CDR3 bases are TGTGCCAGCAGCTTAGCGGGGTTAAGCTCCTACAATGAGCAGTTCTTC. Amino acids: CASSLAGLSSYNEQFF. The whole variable domain, filled in from reference TRBV11-2 and TRBJ2-1, reads EAGVAQSPRYKIIEKRQSVAFWCNPISGHATLYWYQQILGQGPKLLIQFQNNGVVDDSQLPKDRFSAERLKGVDSTLKIQPAKLEDSAVYLCASSLAGLSSYNEQFFGPGTRLTVL.

The rearrangement uses TRBV9 and TRBJ1-2, with TRBD1 matching over 7 bases. Unmatched junction bases numbered 12, after V lost 3 bases and J lost 7 bases. The CDR3 spans 15 residues. Germline V gene data show CDR1 as SGDLS and CDR2 as YYNGEE. CDR3 loop: CASSGGGQAEGGYTF. CDR3 bases: TGTGCCAGCAGCGGGGGAGGACAGGCAGAGGGTGGCTACACCTTC.

The J gene is TRBJ2-7, the V gene TRBV2; 8 bases agree with TRBD1. Germline V gene data show CDR1 as SNHLY and CDR2 as FYNNEI. The CDR3 is made up of 15 amino acids. The V segment lost 5 bases and the J segment 3 bases; nucleotides outside the gene matches: 9. Here the CDR3 reads CASSPLGTGLYEQYF. CDR3 DNA sequence: TGTGCCAGCAGTCCCCTCGGGACAGGCCTCTACGAGCAGTACTTC.